This T cell receptor (beta chain) was identified in a study of T cell repertoires in cytomegalovirus infection. Study-wide points: Of the TCR beta families, the public ones yielded a cumulative frequency that identified carriers of CMV plus the relevant HLA.

This clonotype was recorded at least ten times. Antigen unknown. The CDR3 has 14 residues. V was pared by 5 bases and J by 4 bases, with 3 bases of the junction left unmatched. CDR1 and CDR2 (germline): SGHVS, FNYEAQ. Each CDR3 protein gets one entry after TCRdb re-called the reads with MiXCR. The profile covers roughly 640,000 distinct CDR3 sequences, with 20% to 25% appearing a single time and 7.5% to 9% taken by the ten largest. The gene calls are TRBV7-6 and TRBJ1-3; TRBD1 matches 9 bases. The receptor was isolated from a human donor in good health (CMV status not recorded). Some clones in this sample may be carry-over from other donors' samples. Sequencing was carried out using CD8+ T cells from PBMCs. CDR3 coding DNA: TGTGCCAGCAGCCGGACAGGGGCCGGAAACACCATATATTTT. This gives the protein CASSRTGAGNTIYF.